A single sample is the source of the 6 T cell receptor beta chains below, sequenced in a study of vaccination and CD4 T cells after COVID-19. The treatment here: 10-day PBMC culture with coronavirus spike peptide pools or control peptides (ViraFEST assay). No antigen is known for these receptors. Sequenced with the Oncomine TCR Beta short-read assay was DNA taken from cultured CD4+ T cells. MiXCR was run by TCRdb on the PCR reads, yielding one entry per CDR3 protein. Of more than 10,000 distinct CDR3 sequences listed, over 35% are singletons. Sequencing input: CD4+ T cells from blood, cultured in vitro. The receptor set was obtained from a human donor who had recovered from COVID-19.

The J gene is TRBJ2-2, the V gene TRBV21-1; TRBD1 is the table's D call, not checked against the DNA. TRBV21-1 is tagged as a pseudogene. The CDR3 spans 16 residues. CDR3 nucleotides: TGTGCCAGCAGCAAAAAGATGACAGGGTCGGCCGGGGAGCTGTTTTTT. Protein sequence: CASSKKMTGSAGELFF.

This clonotype was recorded a few times. The rearrangement links TRBV5-1 to TRBJ2-7; D remains ambiguous. The CDR3 length is 12 residues. Germline CDR1 and CDR2: SGHRS and YFSETQ. V was cut by 0 bases and J by 7 bases, with 8 bases left in between. The CDR3 here is CASSLGVGEQYF. In DNA form, the CDR3 reads TGCGCCAGCAGCTTGGGGGTCGGGGAGCAGTACTTC.

This rearrangement joins TRBV19 to TRBJ1-5, with D possibly being TRBD1 (6 bases). V was clipped by 5 bases and J by 9 bases, with 11 bases between them. The CDR3 extends over 12 amino acids. The germline V gene has CDR1 LNHDA and CDR2 SQIVND (reference sequence). CDR3 nucleotides: TGTGCCAGTAGTGTAAGAGGGGGGCCCCAGCATTTT. Translating gives CASSVRGGPQHF.

This clonotype was detected a few times. This chain links TRBV10-3 with TRBJ1-5, with a weak D call TRBD1 (5 bases). CDR1 ENHRY and CDR2 SYGVKD come from the germline V gene. V was pared by 3 bases and J by 11 bases, with 11 bases between. The CDR3 is 12 amino acids. The CDR3 loop is CAISDSRGAQHF. The CDR3 nucleotides read TGTGCCATCAGTGACTCCCGGGGGGCCCAGCATTTT.

This clonotype was seen a single time. The chain carries TRBV7-2 and TRBJ2-2, with 9 bases matching TRBD2. The CDR3 consists of 16 residues. After removal of 5 bases from V and 10 bases from J, the junction contained 14 bases not matched to a gene. Germline loops: CDR1 SGHTA, CDR2 FQGNSA. CDR3 protein: CASSPGYRGLAVELFF. The CDR3 DNA sequence: TGTGCCAGCAGCCCGGGATATAGGGGACTAGCCGTGGAGCTGTTTTTT.

This clonotype was seen only a few times. In DNA, the CDR3 is TGTGCCAGCAGGAACAGGGGGCCCAACACCGGGGAGCTGTTTTTT. It specifies CASRNRGPNTGELFF. The V gene is TRBV6-1, the J gene TRBJ2-2, with 9 bases that match TRBD1. Germline lookup yields CDR1 MNHNS and CDR2 SASEGT. The CDR3 consists of 15 residues. Trimming cost V 6 bases and J 2 bases; bases outside gene matches: 4.